A selection of T cell receptor beta chains follows, all from one sample in a study of blood T cell repertoires in COVID-19. TCRdb's copy holds only in-frame clones and misses some; the assay was immunoSEQ multiplex PCR. The data show more than 60,000 clones, 88% seen once. The sample taken for sequencing was peripheral blood. The receptors were sampled from a woman aged 50 to 60 with active or convalescent COVID-19. Each CDR3 is given with its conserved first and last residue. D genes are given only for firm matches. Expanded clones get a size class; other rows say once, few or many, or leave the size out.

J gene,D gene,clone size,V gene,CDR3 DNA,CDR3 protein
TRBJ2-7,TRBD1,NA,TRBV14,TGTGCCAGCAGCTTACTGGGACAGGGGGCAAACGAGCAGTACTTC,CASSLLGQGANEQYF
TRBJ1-1,NA,NA,TRBV19,TGTGCCAGTAGTATCGGGGTTAACATGAACACTGAAGCTTTCTTT,CASSIGVNMNTEAFF
TRBJ1-2,NA,once,TRBV30,TGTGCCCGGCTTCGGGACTACAGTTATGGCTACACCTTC,CARLRDYSYGYTF
TRBJ1-5,NA,NA,TRBV24-1,TGTGCCACCAGTGACCTACGGGGAACTTTAGGCAATCAGCCCCAGCATTTT,CATSDLRGTLGNQPQHF
TRBJ2-3,TRBD1,large,TRBV2,TGTGCCAGCAGTGAATTTAGGGGGCTTGGGAATACGCAGTATTTT,CASSEFRGLGNTQYF
TRBJ2-3,TRBD1,NA,TRBV15,TGTGCCACCAGCAGGGGGGACAGGGCGCAAGATACGCAGTATTTT,CATSRGDRAQDTQYF
TRBJ1-2,NA,NA,TRBV7-9,TGTGCCAGCAGCTCTACGGGTAACTATGGCTACACCTTC,CASSSTGNYGYTF
TRBJ2-1,TRBD2,NA,TRBV5-1,TGCGCCAGCAGACCCACTAGCGGGGGCACCTCCTACAATGAGCAGTTCTTC,CASRPTSGGTSYNEQFF
TRBJ2-5,NA,NA,TRBV12-5,TGTGCTAGTGGTTTGGCGGGAGTATTAGAGACCCAGTACTTC,CASGLAGVLETQYF
TRBJ2-7,NA,few,TRBV5-1,TGCGCCAGCAGCTTGCAGGGGCAATCCTACGAGCAGTACTTC,CASSLQGQSYEQYF
TRBJ2-6,NA,NA,TRBV7-3,TGTGCCAGCAGCTTACAGGGCACCTCTGGGGCCAACGTCCTGACTTTC,CASSLQGTSGANVLTF
TRBJ2-7,NA,NA,TRBV6-1,TGTGCCAGCAGTGAAAGTGGGAGAACCTACGAGCAGTACTTC,CASSESGRTYEQYF
TRBJ2-7,NA,once,TRBV6-5,TGTGCCAGCAGTTACGGGCTGGGAGATGAGCAGTACTTC,CASSYGLGDEQYF
TRBJ2-1,TRBD2,NA,TRBV6-6,TGTGCCAGCAGTCTCCAGACAGGTTTCGGACTAGCGGCGAATGAGCAGTTCTTC,CASSLQTGFGLAANEQFF
TRBJ2-7,NA,once,TRBV21-1,TGTGCCAGCAGCACGACTAGCGGAACCTACGAGCAGTACTTC,CASSTTSGTYEQYF
TRBJ2-5,TRBD1,NA,TRBV2,TGTGCCAGCAGGGAGGACAGGGGCAAAATCGAGACCCAGTACTTC,CASREDRGKIETQYF
TRBJ2-2,NA,NA,TRBV9,TGTGCCAGCAGCCCCCCAAATGTCCGAGGTAGCGGGAACACCGGGGAGCTGTTTTTT,CASSPPNVRGSGNTGELFF
TRBJ2-7,NA,NA,TRBV5-6,TGTGCCAGCAGCTCACAAGCGGAGCAGTACTTC,CASSSQAEQYF
TRBJ1-1,NA,NA,TRBV5-6,TGTGCCAGCAGCCTATTTAACACTGAAGCTTTCTTT,CASSLFNTEAFF
TRBJ1-2,NA,few,TRBV15,TGTGCCACCAGCAGTGCGCCAGCGCCCTATGGCTACACCTTC,CATSSAPAPYGYTF
TRBJ2-5,NA,NA,TRBV19,TGTGCCAGTAGTATAGTAGGCAGGGAGACCCAGTACTTC,CASSIVGRETQYF
TRBJ2-2,TRBD2,NA,TRBV9,TGTGCCAGCAGCGGGGGACTAGCGGGAACCGGGGAGCTGTTTTTT,CASSGGLAGTGELFF
TRBJ2-2,TRBD1,NA,TRBV2,TGTGCCGGAGAGGGACAGTCGCACACCGGGGAGCTGTTTTTT,CAGEGQSHTGELFF
TRBJ2-7,TRBD1,NA,TRBV6-6,TGTGCCAGCAGTCACAGGGGGAGCGAGCAGTACTTC,CASSHRGSEQYF
TRBJ2-5,NA,NA,TRBV20-1,TGCAGTGCTAGACTCCAAGAGACCCAGTACTTC,CSARLQETQYF
TRBJ1-1,NA,once,TRBV5-4,TGTGCCAGCAGTTCCTTCGACAGAAACACTGAAGCTTTCTTT,CASSSFDRNTEAFF
TRBJ1-2,TRBD1,few,TRBV7-2,TGTGCCAGCAGCTTAGGGGGACAGGGGGTTGACTATGGCTACACCTTC,CASSLGGQGVDYGYTF
TRBJ1-6,TRBD1,once,TRBV6-4,TGTGCCAGCAGTGGAAATTTACAGGGGAATAATTCACCCCTCCACTTT,CASSGNLQGNNSPLHF
TRBJ2-2,NA,NA,TRBV6-1,TGTGCCAGCAGTGAACGGTTCAGGGGCACCGGGGAGCTGTTTTTT,CASSERFRGTGELFF
TRBJ1-1,NA,NA,TRBV9,TGTGCCAGCAGCGTAGCTGCCGGGGAAGCTTTCTTT,CASSVAAGEAFF
TRBJ2-1,NA,once,TRBV11-3,TGTGCCAGCAGCTTCGGTAAGGAGAGGGAAAATGAGCAGTTCTTC,CASSFGKERENEQFF